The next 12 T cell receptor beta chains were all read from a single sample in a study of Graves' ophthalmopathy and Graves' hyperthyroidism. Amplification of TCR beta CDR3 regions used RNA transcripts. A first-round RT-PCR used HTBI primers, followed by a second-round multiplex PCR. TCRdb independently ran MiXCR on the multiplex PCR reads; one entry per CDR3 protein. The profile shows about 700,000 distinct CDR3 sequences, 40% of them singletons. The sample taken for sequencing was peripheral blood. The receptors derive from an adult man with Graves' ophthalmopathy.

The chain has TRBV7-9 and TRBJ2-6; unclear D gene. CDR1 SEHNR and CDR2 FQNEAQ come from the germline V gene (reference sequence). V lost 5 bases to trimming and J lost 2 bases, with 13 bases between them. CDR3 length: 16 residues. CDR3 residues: CASSPQQVAGANVLTF. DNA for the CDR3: TGTGCCAGCAGCCCCCAGCAGGTGGCTGGGGCCAACGTCCTGACTTTC.

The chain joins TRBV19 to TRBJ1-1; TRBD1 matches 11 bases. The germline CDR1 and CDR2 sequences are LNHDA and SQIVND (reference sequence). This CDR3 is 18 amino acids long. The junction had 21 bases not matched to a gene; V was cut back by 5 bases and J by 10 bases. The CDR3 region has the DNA TGTGCCAGTAGTCGTAGGACAGGGGGCGGACTCCCTTCATGGCGAGCTTTCTTT. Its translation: CASSRRTGGGLPSWRAFF.

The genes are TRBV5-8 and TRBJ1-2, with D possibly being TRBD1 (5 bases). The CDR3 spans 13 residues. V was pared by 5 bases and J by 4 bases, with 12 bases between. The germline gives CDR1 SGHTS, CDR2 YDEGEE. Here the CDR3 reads CASRLTGTYGYTF. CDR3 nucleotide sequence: TGTGCCAGCAGATTGACGGGGACCTATGGCTACACCTTC.

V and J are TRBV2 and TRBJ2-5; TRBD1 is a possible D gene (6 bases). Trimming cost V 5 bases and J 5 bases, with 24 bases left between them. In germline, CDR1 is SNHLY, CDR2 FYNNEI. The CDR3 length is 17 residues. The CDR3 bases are TGTGCCAGCAGTAAATACACCGGGGACACAGCTAGGGAGACCCAGTACTTC. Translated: CASSKYTGDTARETQYF.

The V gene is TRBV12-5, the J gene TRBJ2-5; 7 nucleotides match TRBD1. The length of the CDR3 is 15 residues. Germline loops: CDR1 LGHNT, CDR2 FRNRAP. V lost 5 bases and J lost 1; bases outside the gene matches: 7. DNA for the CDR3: TGTGCTAGTGGTACAACCGGGACAGTCCAAGAGACCCAGTACTTC. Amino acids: CASGTTGTVQETQYF. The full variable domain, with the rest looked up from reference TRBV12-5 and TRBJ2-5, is DARVTQTPRHKVTEMGQEVTMRCQPILGHNTVFWYRQTMMQGLELLAYFRNRAPLDDSGMPKDRFSAEMPDATLATLKIQPSEPRDSAVYFCASGTTGTVQETQYFGPGTRLLVL.

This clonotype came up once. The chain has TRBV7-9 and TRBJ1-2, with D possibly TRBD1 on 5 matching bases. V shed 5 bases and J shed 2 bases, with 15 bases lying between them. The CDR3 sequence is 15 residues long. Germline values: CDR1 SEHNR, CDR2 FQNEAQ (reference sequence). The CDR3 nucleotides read TGTGCCAGCAGCCCCTCCGGGGGGGGGAACTATGGCTACACCTTC. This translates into CASSPSGGGNYGYTF.

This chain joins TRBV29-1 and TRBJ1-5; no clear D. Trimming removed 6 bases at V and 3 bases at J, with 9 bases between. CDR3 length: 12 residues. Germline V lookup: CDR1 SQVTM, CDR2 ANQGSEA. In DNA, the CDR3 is TGCAGCGTGGGAAACACCAATCAGCCCCAGCATTTT. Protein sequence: CSVGNTNQPQHF.

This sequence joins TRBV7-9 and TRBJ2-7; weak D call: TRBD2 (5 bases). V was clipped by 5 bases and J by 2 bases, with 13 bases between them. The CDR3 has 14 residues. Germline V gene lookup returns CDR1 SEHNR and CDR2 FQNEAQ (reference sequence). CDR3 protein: CASSRLSGTYEQYF. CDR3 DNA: TGTGCCAGCAGCCGCCTATCGGGGACCTACGAGCAGTACTTC.

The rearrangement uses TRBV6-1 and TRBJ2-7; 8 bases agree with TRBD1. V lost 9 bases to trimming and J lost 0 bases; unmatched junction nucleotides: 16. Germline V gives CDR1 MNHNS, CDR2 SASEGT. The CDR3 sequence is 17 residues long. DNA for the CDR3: TGTGCCAGTAGAAGCCGTCAGGGGGCCTCAAACTCCTACGAGCAGTACTTC. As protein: CASRSRQGASNSYEQYF.

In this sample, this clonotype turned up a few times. This CDR3 reads CASRIQGAGTEAFF. CDR3 nucleotides: TGTGCCAGTAGGATACAGGGGGCCGGCACTGAAGCTTTCTTT. The rearrangement joins TRBV19 to TRBJ1-1; 9 bases are shared with TRBD1. Germline CDR1 reads LNHDA; CDR2 reads SQIVND (reference sequence). The CDR3 is made up of 14 amino acids. V was clipped by 6 bases and J by 4 bases; unmatched bases: 6.

The CDR3 here is CASSLDGTVDQPQHF. CDR3 DNA: TGTGCCAGCAGCTTAGATGGGACAGTAGATCAGCCCCAGCATTTT. The genes are TRBV7-9 and TRBJ1-5, with 7 bases lining up with TRBD1. The CDR3 is 15 residues long. The V gene end was trimmed by 1 base and the J gene end by 5 bases; junction bases not matched to a gene: 5. The germline V gene has CDR1 SEHNR and CDR2 FQNEAQ (reference sequence).

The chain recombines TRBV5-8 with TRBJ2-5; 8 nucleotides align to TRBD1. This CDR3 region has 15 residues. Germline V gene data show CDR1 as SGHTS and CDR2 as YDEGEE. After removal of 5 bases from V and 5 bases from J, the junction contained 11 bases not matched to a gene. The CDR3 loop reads CASSLNQGARETQYF. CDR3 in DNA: TGTGCCAGCAGTTTGAACCAGGGGGCGAGGGAGACCCAGTACTTC.